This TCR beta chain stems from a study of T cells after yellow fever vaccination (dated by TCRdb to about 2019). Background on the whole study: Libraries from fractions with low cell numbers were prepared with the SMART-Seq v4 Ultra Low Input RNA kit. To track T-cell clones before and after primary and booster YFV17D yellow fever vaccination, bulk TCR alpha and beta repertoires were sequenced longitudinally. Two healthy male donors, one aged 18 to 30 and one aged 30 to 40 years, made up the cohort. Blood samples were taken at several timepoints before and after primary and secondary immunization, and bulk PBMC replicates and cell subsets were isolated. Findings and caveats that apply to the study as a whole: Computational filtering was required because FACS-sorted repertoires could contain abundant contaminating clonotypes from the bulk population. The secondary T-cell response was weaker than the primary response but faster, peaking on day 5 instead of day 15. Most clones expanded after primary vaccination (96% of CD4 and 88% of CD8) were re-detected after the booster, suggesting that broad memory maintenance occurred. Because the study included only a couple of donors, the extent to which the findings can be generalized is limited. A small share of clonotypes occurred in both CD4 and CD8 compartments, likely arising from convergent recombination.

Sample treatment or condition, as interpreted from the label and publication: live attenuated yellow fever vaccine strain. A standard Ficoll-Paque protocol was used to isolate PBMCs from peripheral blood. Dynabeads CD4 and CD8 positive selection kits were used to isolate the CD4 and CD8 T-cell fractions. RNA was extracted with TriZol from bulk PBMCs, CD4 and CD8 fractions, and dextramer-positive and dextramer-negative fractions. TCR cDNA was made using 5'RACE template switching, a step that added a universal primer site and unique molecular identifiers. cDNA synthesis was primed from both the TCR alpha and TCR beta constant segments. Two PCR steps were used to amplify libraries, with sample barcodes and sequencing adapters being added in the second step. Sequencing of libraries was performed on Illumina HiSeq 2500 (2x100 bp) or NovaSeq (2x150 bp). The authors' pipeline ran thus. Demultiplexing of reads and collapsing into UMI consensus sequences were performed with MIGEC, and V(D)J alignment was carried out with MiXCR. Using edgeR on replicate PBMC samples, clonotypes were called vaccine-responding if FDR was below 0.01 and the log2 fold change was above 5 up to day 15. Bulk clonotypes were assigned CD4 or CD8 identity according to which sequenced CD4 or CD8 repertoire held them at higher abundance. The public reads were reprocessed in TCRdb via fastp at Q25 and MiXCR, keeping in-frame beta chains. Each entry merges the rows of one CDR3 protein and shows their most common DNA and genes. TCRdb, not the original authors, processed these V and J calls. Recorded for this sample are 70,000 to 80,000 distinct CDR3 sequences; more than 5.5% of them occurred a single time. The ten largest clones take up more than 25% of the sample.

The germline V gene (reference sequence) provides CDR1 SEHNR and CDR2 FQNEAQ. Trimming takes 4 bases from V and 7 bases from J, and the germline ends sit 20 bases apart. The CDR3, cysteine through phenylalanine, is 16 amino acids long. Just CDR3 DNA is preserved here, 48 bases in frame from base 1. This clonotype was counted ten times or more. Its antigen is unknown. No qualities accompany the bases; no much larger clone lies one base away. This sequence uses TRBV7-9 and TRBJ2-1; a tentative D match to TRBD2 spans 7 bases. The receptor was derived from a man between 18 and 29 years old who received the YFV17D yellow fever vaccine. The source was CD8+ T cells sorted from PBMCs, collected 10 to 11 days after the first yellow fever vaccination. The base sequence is TGTGCCAGCAGCTCGAGGGGGGGCCTCGGAGTTAATGAGCAGTTCTTC. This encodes CASSSRGGLGVNEQFF.